The rows below give T cell receptor beta chains drawn from one sample of a study of beta chain features in type 1 diabetes. Assay: immunoSEQ multiplex PCR; the TCRdb copy retains only in-frame clones and omits some. The table shows 330,000 or so clones, with roughly a fifth occurring only once. Sequenced input: naive CD4+ T cells from blood. The receptors shown here come from a woman aged 18-35 years in good health. Both conserved end residues are part of each CDR3. D genes are given only for firm matches. A row's size may be missing; if present it is once, few, many or a size class.

size,D,J,V,CDR3,DNA
-,TRBD1,TRBJ1-4,TRBV18,CASSLLGTGNEKLFF,TGTGCCAGCTCACTCCTCGGGACAGGGAATGAAAAACTGTTTTTT
few,TRBD2,TRBJ2-2,TRBV30,CAWSGQAGAYTGELFF,TGTGCCTGGAGTGGGCAAGCGGGGGCTTACACCGGGGAGCTGTTTTTT
few,TRBD2,TRBJ2-1,TRBV9,CASVRTLAGSEQFF,TGTGCCAGCGTTCGGACCCTAGCGGGGAGTGAGCAGTTCTTC
few,TRBD2,TRBJ2-7,TRBV25-1,CASSEYPGTSGSYEQYF,TGTGCCAGCAGTGAATATCCCGGGACTAGCGGGAGCTACGAGCAGTACTTC
-,TRBD1,TRBJ2-7,TRBV4-2,CASSHHEGQGSYEQYF,TGTGCCAGCAGCCACCACGAGGGACAGGGCTCCTACGAGCAGTACTTC
few,TRBD2,TRBJ2-1,TRBV30,CAWITSGRGTYNEQFF,TGTGCCTGGATAACTAGCGGGAGAGGCACCTACAATGAGCAGTTCTTC
-,-,TRBJ1-1,TRBV7-9,CASSGTGKTEAFF,TGTGCCAGCAGCGGAACAGGGAAAACTGAAGCTTTCTTT
few,-,TRBJ2-7,TRBV4-2,CASSQVGGRTPYEQYF,TGTGCCAGCAGCCAAGTCGGTGGGCGGACACCTTACGAGCAGTACTTC
few,TRBD2,TRBJ2-1,TRBV30,CAWSGSGGNNEQFF,TGTGCCTGGAGTGGAAGCGGGGGAAACAATGAGCAGTTCTTC
few,-,TRBJ1-1,TRBV5-1,CASSWAGAEAFF,TGCGCCAGCAGCTGGGCAGGGGCTGAAGCTTTCTTT
-,TRBD2,TRBJ2-5,TRBV5-4,CASSTQGLAGPRAQYF,TGTGCCAGCAGCACCCAGGGACTAGCGGGGCCCAGGGCCCAGTACTTC
few,-,TRBJ2-7,TRBV20-1,CSAETLGEQYF,TGCAGTGCTGAGACTTTAGGCGAGCAGTACTTC
-,TRBD1,TRBJ2-3,TRBV2,CASSEGQGTDTQYF,TGTGCCAGCAGTGAGGGACAGGGGACAGATACGCAGTATTTT
-,-,TRBJ1-4,TRBV5-1,CASSLAVVGDEKLFF,TGCGCCAGCAGCTTGGCGGTCGTGGGCGATGAAAAACTGTTTTTT
few,TRBD1,TRBJ1-1,TRBV6-5,CASSYSDRGTEAFF,TGTGCCAGCAGTTACTCCGACAGGGGTACTGAAGCTTTCTTT
few,-,TRBJ2-1,TRBV27,CASRSTVFDNEQFF,TGTGCCAGCAGATCAACAGTCTTTGACAATGAGCAGTTCTTC
few,-,TRBJ1-2,TRBV4-1,CASSPDSYQPGGYTF,TGCGCCAGCAGCCCGGACAGCTATCAACCGGGTGGCTACACCTTC
-,TRBD1,TRBJ1-2,TRBV5-1,CASSLGQGKGYGYTF,TGCGCCAGCAGCTTGGGACAGGGAAAAGGCTATGGCTACACCTTC
-,-,TRBJ2-6,TRBV15,CATSPPYAAGANVLTF,TGTGCCACCAGCCCCCCCTACGCCGCTGGGGCCAACGTCCTGACTTTC
-,TRBD1,TRBJ2-1,TRBV7-2,CASSRDRSYNEQFF,TGTGCCAGCAGCCGGGACAGATCCTACAATGAGCAGTTCTTC
-,-,TRBJ2-3,TRBV7-2,CASSDLKGYTDTQYF,TGTGCCAGCAGCGATCTAAAGGGGTACACAGATACGCAGTATTTT
few,TRBD1,TRBJ2-7,TRBV9,CASSVGTVLSYEQYF,TGTGCCAGCAGCGTGGGGACAGTCCTTTCCTACGAGCAGTACTTC
-,-,TRBJ2-7,TRBV5-1,CASSLEVGEIYEQYF,TGCGCCAGCAGCTTGGAAGTTGGGGAGATCTACGAGCAGTACTTC
-,-,TRBJ2-1,TRBV4-2,CASSQGTGGVEQFF,TGTGCCAGCAGCCAAGGTACCGGGGGTGTTGAGCAGTTCTTC
-,TRBD1,TRBJ2-5,TRBV7-9,CASSPNRGRGETQYF,TGTGCCAGCAGCCCGAACAGGGGGCGCGGGGAGACCCAGTACTTC
-,-,TRBJ2-5,TRBV21-1,CASSWTGGLQETQYF,TGTGCCAGCAGTTGGACAGGGGGTCTCCAAGAGACCCAGTACTTC
-,TRBD2,TRBJ2-3,TRBV2,CASSEAWLGRIWYF,TGTGCCAGCAGTGAAGCGTGGCTCGGGAGGATCTGGTATTTT
-,TRBD1,TRBJ1-2,TRBV5-6,CASSRAGGGQIGYTF,TGTGCCAGCAGCCGGGCGGGAGGGGGCCAGATTGGCTACACCTTC
few,-,TRBJ2-3,TRBV19,CASTWRDTQYF,TGTGCCAGTACCTGGAGAGATACGCAGTATTTT
few,-,TRBJ2-5,TRBV2,CASGTRGETQYF,TGTGCCTCCGGCACACGGGGGGAGACCCAGTACTTC
-,-,TRBJ1-2,TRBV6-5,CASSYGERHGYTF,TGTGCCAGCAGTTACGGGGAGCGCCATGGCTACACCTTC
few,TRBD2,TRBJ2-3,TRBV7-9,CASSLGSGGFTDTQYF,TGTGCCAGCAGCTTGGGCAGCGGGGGGTTCACAGATACGCAGTATTTT
-,TRBD1,TRBJ1-5,TRBV7-9,CASSIDRDNQPQHF,TGTGCCAGCAGCATCGACAGGGATAATCAGCCCCAGCATTTT
-,-,TRBJ2-5,TRBV5-1,CASGHQGQETQYF,TGCGCCAGCGGCCACCAGGGTCAAGAGACCCAGTACTTC
once,TRBD1,TRBJ1-4,TRBV5-4,CASSRQGANEKLFF,TGTGCCAGCAGTCGACAGGGGGCTAATGAAAAACTGTTTTTT
few,-,TRBJ2-4,TRBV5-4,CASSPGDLSGPAKNIQYF,TGTGCCAGCAGCCCGGGAGATTTGTCGGGGCCGGCCAAAAACATTCAGTACTTC
few,TRBD1,TRBJ2-1,TRBV5-4,CASSQGQALYNEQFF,TGTGCCAGCAGCCAGGGACAGGCCCTTTACAATGAGCAGTTCTTC
-,TRBD1,TRBJ1-1,TRBV7-9,CASSPGDSPNTEAFF,TGTGCCAGCAGCCCGGGGGACAGCCCGAACACTGAAGCTTTCTTT
-,TRBD1,TRBJ1-1,TRBV7-2,CASSLAGQGTEAFF,TGTGCCAGCAGCTTAGCGGGACAGGGGACTGAAGCTTTCTTT
few,TRBD1,TRBJ2-1,TRBV2,CASSSDRAAYNEQFF,TGTGCCAGCAGTTCTGACAGGGCCGCCTACAATGAGCAGTTCTTC
few,TRBD1,TRBJ1-1,TRBV5-4,CASSRDRINTEAFF,TGTGCCAGCAGCCGGGACAGGATAAACACTGAAGCTTTCTTT
few,TRBD2,TRBJ2-3,TRBV18,CASSPLAGTGTDTQYF,TGTGCCAGCTCACCCTTAGCGGGAACCGGCACAGATACGCAGTATTTT
-,-,TRBJ1-2,TRBV28,CASSRVNGYTF,TGTGCCAGCAGTCGGGTTAACGGCTACACCTTC
few,-,TRBJ1-1,TRBV4-2,CASSLTGITEAFF,TGTGCCAGCAGTCTTACAGGTATCACTGAAGCTTTCTTT
-,TRBD1,TRBJ2-1,TRBV30,CAWSGYRGGEQFF,TGTGCCTGGAGTGGATACAGGGGCGGTGAGCAGTTCTTC